Shown below are 24 T cell receptor beta chains from a single sample sequenced in a study of spatial heterogeneity in lung cancer. Broader study findings: For expanded intratumoral alpha and beta TCRs, counts tracked tumor mutation counts.

Noted time point: sample taken at primary tumor resection. MiXCR was run by TCRdb on the 5' RACE reads, yielding one entry per CDR3 protein. The data show under 6,500 distinct CDR3 sequences, with approximately 8.4% seen just once and 26% held by the top ten. These receptors' antigens are unknown. The sample consisted of lung tumor tissue, taken at surgery. Receptors were obtained from a female donor with early-stage non-small cell lung cancer.

This rearrangement joins TRBV15 to TRBJ2-7; the match to TRBD2 covers 9 bases. Germline CDR1 is LNHNV and CDR2 is YYDKDF (reference sequence). With V trimmed by 8 bases and J by 0 bases, 2 bases remained unmatched. This CDR3 spans 13 amino acids. This CDR3 is CATRSGSSYEQYF. CDR3 in DNA: TGTGCCACCCGTAGCGGGAGCTCCTACGAGCAGTACTTC.

This clonotype qualifies as medium-sized. V gene TRBV24-1 combines with J gene TRBJ2-1, with 7 bases identical to TRBD1. Looked up from germline, CDR1 is KGHDR and CDR2 is SFDVKD. The CDR3 is 17 residues long. V was pared by 3 bases and J by 3 bases, with 10 bases of the junction left unmatched. The CDR3 is CATSDPTGEILYNEQFF. For the CDR3, the DNA is TGTGCCACCAGTGATCCCACAGGGGAAATTCTCTACAATGAGCAGTTCTTC.

The sample holds many counts of this clonotype. The chain has TRBV6-5 and TRBJ1-6; the D gene is possibly TRBD1 (6 bases). The CDR3 runs 14 residues. V lost 6 bases to trimming and J lost 5 bases, with 11 bases between them. The V gene's germline CDR1 is MNHEY and CDR2 SVGAGI. CDR3 coding DNA: TGTGCCAGCAGCCCGGGACACCATAATTCACCCCTCCACTTT. Translated, it gives CASSPGHHNSPLHF.

This clonotype appeared many times. The chain combines TRBV28 with TRBJ1-1; D might be TRBD1 (5 bases). V lost 8 bases and J 4 bases, leaving 8 bases between the germline ends. CDR3 length: 11 residues. Germline V lookup: CDR1 MDHEN, CDR2 SYDVKM. DNA of the CDR3: TGTGCCAGCGCGGGGGGCACTGAAGCTTTCTTT. Its protein is CASAGGTEAFF.

This clonotype ranks as medium-sized. This chain links TRBV7-2 with TRBJ2-3, with no clear D. Germline assignment: CDR1 SGHTA and CDR2 FQGNSA. The CDR3 runs to 13 residues. Trimming removed 3 bases at V and 1 base at J, with 5 bases between. The DNA for the CDR3 is TGTGCCAGCAGCTTTTTACGCACAGATACGCAGTATTTT. Protein sequence: CASSFLRTDTQYF.

This clonotype appeared many times. V is TRBV19 and J is TRBJ2-5; D might be TRBD1 or TRBD2, each matching 5 bases. Trimming removed 5 bases at V and 6 bases at J, with 7 bases between. Germline CDR1 and CDR2: LNHDA and SQIVND (reference sequence). The CDR3 length is 11 residues. CDR3 coding DNA: TGTGCCAGTAGTGTGGGACAGACCCAGTACTTC. Translation gives CASSVGQTQYF.

The J gene is TRBJ2-2, the V gene TRBV19, with a tentative D call TRBD2 (6 bases). CDR1 and CDR2 (germline): LNHDA, SQIVND (reference sequence). V was trimmed by 7 bases and J by 3 bases, leaving 18 bases between them. The CDR3 sequence is 16 residues long. The CDR3 spells CASTIGDFAHTGELFF. CDR3 in DNA: TGTGCCAGTACCATTGGGGACTTCGCTCACACCGGGGAGCTGTTTTTT.

This clonotype was detected ten times or more. V usage is TRBV19 and J usage is TRBJ1-4; D gene uncertain. Trimming removed 5 bases from V and 6 bases from J, with 10 bases in between. Germline V CDR1 and CDR2: LNHDA, SQIVND (reference sequence). CDR3 length: 13 amino acids. CDR3 DNA: TGTGCCAGTAGTCTTGGTATCCATGAAAAACTGTTTTTT. It encodes CASSLGIHEKLFF.

This clonotype was detected many times. The rearrangement links TRBV5-4 to TRBJ2-2, with 7 positions matching TRBD1. The length of the CDR3 is 14 residues. CDR1 SGHNT and CDR2 YYREEE come from the germline V gene (reference sequence). Unmatched junction bases numbered 0, after V lost 1 base and J lost 3 bases. CDR3: CASSLTGDTGELFF. The CDR3 bases are TGTGCCAGCAGCTTGACAGGGGACACCGGGGAGCTGTTTTTT.

This clonotype is medium-sized within its sample. The J gene is TRBJ1-4, the V gene TRBV7-9; no firm D call. V was pared by 1 base and J by 11 bases, with 17 bases between. CDR1 and CDR2 from the germline V gene are SEHNR and FQNEAQ (reference sequence). CDR3 length equals 15 residues. The CDR3 spells CASSLGMRAAEKLFF. CDR3 bases: TGTGCCAGCAGCTTAGGAATGCGGGCAGCTGAGAAACTGTTTTTT.

Ten or more counts support this clonotype. This CDR3 is CSAGGAWGVDTQYF. The CDR3 nucleotides are TGCAGTGCGGGTGGGGCCTGGGGCGTAGATACGCAGTATTTT. This chain links TRBV20-1 with TRBJ2-3; TRBD1 is a possible D gene (5 bases). From germline, CDR1 is DFQATT and CDR2 SNEGSKA (reference sequence). V shed 6 bases and J shed 5 bases, with 18 bases lying between them. CDR3 length equals 14 residues.

In its sample, this clonotype is medium-sized. The rearrangement links TRBV7-8 to TRBJ2-1, with 9 bases aligning to TRBD2. There are 15 residues in the CDR3. Germline lookup yields CDR1 SGHVS and CDR2 FQNEAQ. J lost 4 bases, V lost 4 bases, and 5 bases had no gene match. CDR3 amino acids: CASSSLAGPYNEQFF. CDR3 nucleotides: TGTGCCAGCAGCTCGCTAGCGGGGCCATACAATGAGCAGTTCTTC.

This clonotype is judged medium-sized (0.01 to 0.1%). The chain employs TRBV11-2 and TRBJ1-5; TRBD1 matches at 8 bases. The germline CDR1 and CDR2 sequences are SGHAT and FQNNGV. The J segment lost 0 bases and the V segment lost 1 base, leaving 2 bases of the junction unmatched. CDR3 length: 16 amino acids. CDR3 in amino acids: CASSLGQGLSNQPQHF. The DNA for the CDR3 is TGTGCCAGCAGCTTAGGACAGGGGCTTAGCAATCAGCCCCAGCATTTT. The full variable domain, rest sourced from reference TRBV11-2 and TRBJ1-5, is EAGVAQSPRYKIIEKRQSVAFWCNPISGHATLYWYQQILGQGPKLLIQFQNNGVVDDSQLPKDRFSAERLKGVDSTLKIQPAKLEDSAVYLCASSLGQGLSNQPQHFGDGTRLSIL.

The J gene is TRBJ2-7, the V gene TRBV4-2; 9 bases fit TRBD1. Trimming at V came to 3 bases and at J to 7 bases, leaving 7 bases not matched to a gene. Germline V gene data show CDR1 as LGHNA and CDR2 as YNFKEQ. The CDR3 has 14 amino acids. CDR3 sequence: CASSQDRGLGEQYF. CDR3 in DNA: TGTGCCAGCAGCCAGGACAGGGGACTCGGAGAGCAGTACTTC.

Judged by abundance, this clonotype is medium-sized. The chain carries TRBV4-2 and TRBJ2-1, with TRBD2 matching 11 bases. The CDR3 sequence is 17 residues long. The trim removed 4 bases at V and 10 bases at J, leaving 15 bases unmatched. Germline assignment: CDR1 LGHNA and CDR2 YNFKEQ. The CDR3 sequence: CASSPNYLLAGEEEQFF. The DNA of the CDR3 is TGTGCCAGCAGCCCGAACTATCTACTAGCGGGAGAAGAGGAGCAGTTCTTC.

By sample share, this clonotype is medium-sized (0.01 to 0.1%). The V gene is TRBV20-1, the J gene TRBJ2-7; 12 nucleotides agree with TRBD2. The germline CDR1 and CDR2 sequences are DFQATT and SNEGSKA (reference sequence). With V trimmed by 2 bases and J by 4 bases, 12 bases remained unmatched. CDR3 size: 17 residues. The CDR3: CSARTSGRRFGGYEQYF. CDR3 bases: TGCAGTGCTAGAACTAGCGGGAGGAGATTCGGGGGTTACGAGCAGTACTTC.

The rearrangement joins TRBV5-1 to TRBJ1-6; 7 bases match TRBD1. CDR1 and CDR2 from the germline V gene are SGHRS and YFSETQ. Unmatched junction bases numbered 6, after V lost 8 bases and J lost 7 bases. This CDR3 region has 13 residues. CDR3 sequence: CASKGDSNSPLHF. As DNA, the CDR3 is TGCGCCAGTAAGGGGGACAGCAATTCACCCCTCCACTTT.

In this sample, this clonotype turned up many times. This chain links TRBV27 with TRBJ1-2; 7 bases are shared with TRBD1. The CDR3 spans 14 residues. Germline V gene sequence: CDR1 MNHEY, CDR2 SMNVEV (reference sequence). V was pared by 6 bases and J by 5 bases, with 9 bases of the junction left unmatched. The DNA of the CDR3 is TGTGCCAGCAGACTCACACAGGGGTTGTATGGCTACACCTTC. Translating it yields CASRLTQGLYGYTF.

In this sample, this clonotype turned up many times. The rearrangement uses TRBV11-3 and TRBJ2-1, with D maybe TRBD2 (6 bases). With 1 base removed from V and 10 bases from J, the gap between germline ends came to 11 bases. CDR3 length equals 13 residues. Germline loops: CDR1 SGHNT, CDR2 YENEEA. The CDR3 bases are TGTGCCAGCAGCTTAGGCGGGGCCTACGAGCAGTTCTTC. Its translation is CASSLGGAYEQFF.

This clonotype is categorized as medium-sized. The chain recombines TRBV27 with TRBJ2-7; 7 nucleotides match TRBD2. With V trimmed by 5 bases and J by 6 bases, 7 bases remained unmatched. The CDR3 is 13 amino acids. The V gene's germline CDR1 is MNHEY and CDR2 SMNVEV (reference sequence). The CDR3 region is CASSVGGRTEQYF. As DNA, the CDR3 is TGTGCCAGCAGTGTCGGCGGGAGAACCGAGCAGTACTTC.

This clonotype was counted many times. V usage is TRBV5-1 and J usage is TRBJ2-3, with D unresolved. This CDR3 has 10 residues. Germline assignment: CDR1 SGHRS and CDR2 YFSETQ. With 4 bases removed from V and 6 bases from J, the gap between germline ends came to 3 bases. CDR3 loop: CASSGDTQYF. In DNA, the CDR3 is TGCGCCAGCAGCGGCGATACGCAGTATTTT.

Many counts were recorded for this clonotype. The V gene is TRBV5-1, the J gene TRBJ2-3; TRBD2 matches 8 bases. CDR1 is SGHRS, CDR2 YFSETQ, per germline. J lost 0 bases, V lost 0 bases, and 3 bases had no gene match. CDR3 length equals 16 residues. The CDR3 loop reads CASSLGSSGSTDTQYF. The CDR3 DNA reads as TGCGCCAGCAGCTTGGGATCTAGCGGGAGCACAGATACGCAGTATTTT. Combining the CDR3 with reference TRBV5-1 and TRBJ2-3 gives the whole variable domain KAGVTQTPRYLIKTRGQQVTLSCSPISGHRSVSWYQQTPGQGLQFLFEYFSETQRNKGNFPGRFSGRQFSNSRSEMNVSTLELGDSALYLCASSLGSSGSTDTQYFGPGTRLTVL.

This clonotype was counted many times. This chain links TRBV5-5 with TRBJ2-2; D is unclear. V was shortened by 4 bases and J by 4 bases, with 11 bases between the two germline ends. CDR3 length equals 14 residues. Germline V gene data show CDR1 as SGHKS and CDR2 as YYEKEE (reference sequence). CDR3 protein: CASSHLYGTGELFF. The CDR3 nucleotides are TGTGCCAGCAGCCATCTCTACGGCACCGGGGAGCTGTTTTTT.

This clonotype was seen repeatedly, ten times or more. The chain carries TRBV7-2 and TRBJ1-2; no firm D call. There are 13 residues in the CDR3. The germline CDR1 and CDR2 sequences are SGHTA and FQGNSA. The V end lost 1 base, the J end lost 5 bases, and 8 bases lay between the germline ends. CDR3 bases: TGTGCCAGCAGCTTAGTACCCGAGTATGGCTACACCTTC. Its protein product is CASSLVPEYGYTF.